This T cell receptor (beta chain) was observed in a study of cytomegalovirus exposure and HLA in healthy donors. For the study at large: Early released data comprised about 85 million unique TCRs from HLA-typed donors. Study-level findings and limits: A few CMV-associated chains were confirmed in vitro to be specific for CMV antigens.

Healthy bone marrow donors made up the donors. The sample holds a few counts of this clone. The antigen remains undetermined. The study ran its PCR with 60 Vbeta and 13 Jbeta primers. Clones were sequenced by immunoSEQ multiplex PCR, and TCRdb holds only the in-frame ones, with some missing. In the table there are about 130,000 clones, 75% to 90% of which are singletons. CDR3 size: 14 residues. From germline, CDR1 is MGHRA and CDR2 YSYEKL. The V and J ends lost 7 bases and 2 bases respectively, with 14 bases between them. The sequenced sample was PBMCs. This chain connects TRBV4-1 to TRBJ1-1; tentatively, D is TRBD1 (6 bases). This sequence originates from a man aged 40-50 years in good health and CMV-seronegative. CDR3 protein: CASKNRAINTEAFF. In DNA, the CDR3 is TGCGCCAGCAAGAACAGGGCGATCAACACTGAAGCTTTCTTT.